This T cell receptor beta chain was obtained from a study of blood T cell repertoires in COVID-19. The length of the CDR3 is 12 residues. V lost 3 bases and J lost 6, with 9 bases in between. The V gene's germline CDR1 is LGHDT and CDR2 YNNKEL (reference sequence). Method: immunoSEQ multiplex PCR; TCRdb's copy keeps in-frame clones and lacks some. Among about 240,000 clones listed, around 83% were seen once. The specimen sequenced was peripheral blood. The rearrangement uses TRBV3-1 (or the pseudogene TRBV3-2) and TRBJ2-7; TRBD1 might be the D (6 bases). The origin of this receptor is an elderly woman with acute or convalescent COVID-19. CDR3 nucleotides: TGTGCCAGCAGCCAGGGGGCGACCGAGCAGTACTTC. Its protein product is CASSQGATEQYF.